These 17 T cell receptor beta chains were sequenced from one sample in a study of early T cells in non-severe SARS-CoV-2 infection. TCRdb independently ran MiXCR on the 5' RACE reads; one entry per CDR3 protein. Of 50,000 to 80,000 distinct CDR3 sequences listed, around 4.9% are singletons. The sequencing input was whole blood. Receptors were obtained from an adult who was a healthcare worker with PCR-confirmed SARS-CoV-2 infection or an uninfected control (not recorded which).

In this sample, this clonotype turned up a few times. The rearrangement uses TRBV11-2 and TRBJ2-1; D possibly corresponds to TRBD2 (5 bases). This CDR3 contains 16 residues. Trimming stripped 0 bases from V and 1 base from J, with 10 bases between. The V gene's germline CDR1 is SGHAT and CDR2 FQNNGV. The CDR3 region has the DNA TGTGCCAGCAGCTTAGATTTGGGAGTTTCCTACAATGAGCAGTTCTTC. This encodes CASSLDLGVSYNEQFF.

This chain links TRBV20-1 with TRBJ2-6, with D perhaps assigned TRBD1 or TRBD2 (5 bases each). V shed 5 bases and J shed 2 bases, with 13 bases lying between them. CDR1 is DFQATT and CDR2 is SNEGSKA in the germline V gene (reference sequence). The CDR3 spans 15 residues. The CDR3 DNA is TGCAGTGCTTCCCGGGGACCACCTGGGGCCAACGTCCTGACTTTC. Translating gives CSASRGPPGANVLTF.

This clonotype has a count of ten or more. V and J are TRBV18 and TRBJ1-3; 11 nucleotides match TRBD1. V trimming: 3 bases; J trimming: 1 base; junction bases outside the gene matches: 11. The CDR3 covers 19 residues. Per germline, CDR1 KGHSH and CDR2 LQKENI. The CDR3 DNA sequence: TGTGCCAGCTCACCGACTCCCGGGACAGGGGGAATTTCTGGAAACACCATATATTTT. Translation: CASSPTPGTGGISGNTIYF.

This clonotype was detected a few times. The rearrangement uses TRBV3-1 and TRBJ1-6; D not resolved. V shed 3 bases and J shed 3 bases, with 6 bases lying between them. The germline CDR1 and CDR2 sequences are LGHDT and YNNKEL (reference sequence). The CDR3 is made up of 14 amino acids. CDR3 DNA: TGTGCCAGCAGCCACCGGGGCTATAATTCACCCCTCCACTTT. It encodes CASSHRGYNSPLHF.

This clonotype was observed once. J is TRBJ1-2 and V is TRBV10-3; the D gene is possibly TRBD1 (5 bases). Trimming removed 0 bases from V and 4 bases from J, with 15 bases in between. Germline CDR1 and CDR2: ENHRY and SYGVKD. This CDR3 comprises 16 residues. The DNA of the CDR3 is TGTGCCATCAGTGAGTCGCGGGACGGCGCACTCTATGGCTACACCTTC. Its translation is CAISESRDGALYGYTF.

This clonotype has at least ten counts. The chain combines TRBV21-1 with TRBJ2-1; the D segment call TRBD2 is taken from the table without a DNA check. TRBV21-1 is annotated as a pseudogene. The CDR3 is made up of 17 amino acids. Here the CDR3 reads CASSKRLEAGSYNEQFF. Written as DNA, the CDR3 is TGTGCCAGCAGTAAACGACTAGAGGCGGGCAGCTACAATGAGCAGTTCTTC.

This clonotype showed up many times. The chain couples TRBV29-1 to TRBJ2-3, with 10 bases fitting TRBD1. V trimming: 7 bases; J trimming: 3 bases; junction bases outside the gene matches: 10. This CDR3 has 15 amino acids. Germline V gives CDR1 SQVTM, CDR2 ANQGSEA. This chain's CDR3 is CSATPTGGRTDTQYF. As DNA, the CDR3 is TGCAGCGCAACACCGACAGGGGGCAGGACAGATACGCAGTATTTT.

Concerning this clonotype: A much bigger clone sits one base away, suggesting this may be a read error. The chain uses TRBV20-1 and TRBJ2-3, with a possible D match to TRBD2 (5 bases). CDR1 DFQATT and CDR2 SNEGSKA come from the germline V gene (reference sequence). V lost 1 base to trimming and J lost 5 bases, with 16 bases between them. The length of the CDR3 is 15 residues. The CDR3 DNA reads TGCAGTGCTAGAGGGATAGAGAGGGTTTTAGATACGCAGTATTTT. Translation: CSARGIERVLDTQYF.

This clonotype was counted ten times or more. J is TRBJ1-2 and V is TRBV19; the match to TRBD1 covers 11 bases. The V gene end was trimmed by 4 bases and the J gene end by 4 bases; junction bases not matched to a gene: 2. From germline, CDR1 is LNHDA and CDR2 SQIVND (reference sequence). This CDR3 comprises 14 residues. In DNA, the CDR3 is TGTGCCAGTAGTACGGGGACAGGGGGCTATGGCTACACCTTC. Translated, it gives CASSTGTGGYGYTF.

At least ten counts were recorded for this clonotype. The chain links TRBV5-1 to TRBJ2-7; 11 nucleotides line up with TRBD2. Germline CDR1 is SGHRS and CDR2 is YFSETQ. The CDR3 is 14 amino acids. The junction had 2 bases not matched to a gene; V was cut back by 3 bases and J by 3 bases. For the CDR3, the DNA is TGCGCCAGCAGCTATGGACTAGCGGGCTACGAGCAGTACTTC. Translating it yields CASSYGLAGYEQYF.

This clonotype showed up many times. This chain connects TRBV29-1 to TRBJ2-1; 12 positions match TRBD2. There are 14 residues in the CDR3. The ends lost 4 bases at V and 7 bases at J; junction bases unmatched: 5. Germline V gives CDR1 SQVTM, CDR2 ANQGSEA. CDR3 sequence: CSVGGLAGINEQFF. CDR3 in DNA: TGCAGCGTTGGAGGACTAGCGGGAATAAATGAGCAGTTCTTC.

The genes are TRBV4-3 and TRBJ2-7; perhaps D is TRBD1 or TRBD2 (5 bases each). The ends were cut back, 1 base at V and 7 bases at J, with 17 bases in the middle. The length of the CDR3 is 15 residues. CDR1 and CDR2 from the germline V gene are LGHNA and YSLEER. This CDR3 is CASSQGIGTLSEQYF. The CDR3 nucleotides read TGCGCCAGCAGCCAAGGGATAGGGACGCTTAGTGAGCAGTACTTC.

This clonotype showed up just a few times. As DNA, the CDR3 is TGTGCCAGCAGTCCGCCCCACGAAACAGATACGCAGTATTTT. Its translation: CASSPPHETDTQYF. The V gene is TRBV27, the J gene TRBJ2-3; D unclear. This CDR3 spans 14 amino acids. Looked up from germline, CDR1 is MNHEY and CDR2 is SMNVEV (reference sequence). V lost 5 bases and J 3 bases, leaving 12 bases between the germline ends.

This clonotype was recorded at least ten times. V is TRBV6-5 and J is TRBJ1-2; D unclear. The CDR3 runs 13 residues. Germline V gene data show CDR1 as MNHEY and CDR2 as SVGAGI. V lost 0 bases and J lost 4, with 6 bases in between. CDR3 coding DNA: TGTGCCAGCAGTTACTCGACCAGCTATGGCTACACCTTC. This sequence encodes CASSYSTSYGYTF.

This clonotype was counted ten times or more. The genes are TRBV20-1 and TRBJ2-1; no definite D call. The CDR3 totals 14 residues. Germline loops: CDR1 DFQATT, CDR2 SNEGSKA (reference sequence). Between the trimmed V and J ends, which lost 3 bases and 6 bases, there was a span of 15 bases. CDR3 loop: CSASQNPALNEQFF. The CDR3 DNA sequence: TGCAGTGCTAGCCAAAACCCTGCCCTCAATGAGCAGTTCTTC.

This clonotype was counted at least ten times. V is TRBV20-1 and J is TRBJ2-3, with 10 bases aligning to TRBD1. The CDR3 covers 20 residues. Unmatched junction bases numbered 19, after V lost 1 base and J lost 3 bases. In germline, CDR1 is DFQATT, CDR2 SNEGSKA (reference sequence). The CDR3 loop reads CSARVPRLPRQGARTDTQYF. CDR3 bases: TGCAGTGCTAGAGTTCCACGCCTGCCCCGACAGGGGGCGCGGACAGATACGCAGTATTTT.

The chain carries TRBV5-6 and TRBJ2-7; 7 bases map to TRBD2. The germline V gene has CDR1 SGHDT and CDR2 YYEEEE. The J segment lost 5 bases and the V segment lost 3 bases, leaving 5 bases of the junction unmatched. The CDR3 spans 13 residues. Here the CDR3 reads CASSYRLADEQYF. The CDR3 DNA follows: TGTGCCAGCAGCTACCGACTAGCAGACGAGCAGTACTTC.